This TCR beta chain appears in the sequencing data of a study of cytomegalovirus exposure and HLA in healthy donors. The study, taken as a whole, reports: The authors excluded some V segments, including TRBV6-2 and TRBV6-3, as indistinguishable.

The PCR employed 60 Vbeta primers together with 13 Jbeta primers. The repertoire was sequenced with immunoSEQ multiplex PCR; TCRdb's copy has only in-frame clones and lacks some. The sample yields about 110,000 clones, 74% seen once. The length of the CDR3 is 15 residues. V gave up 3 bases and J gave up 5 bases; unmatched junction bases: 3. CDR1 MNHEY and CDR2 SMNVEV come from the germline V gene (reference sequence). A note on this clone: Its matching antigen is unknown.

This chain links TRBV27 with TRBJ2-7, with 14 nucleotides matching TRBD2. This clonotype was sampled from a man aged 50 to 60 in good health and CMV-seropositive. Sequences were obtained from PBMCs. DNA of the CDR3: TGTGCCAGCAGTTTGGGACTAGCGGGAGTGGACGAGCAGTACTTC. This gives the protein CASSLGLAGVDEQYF.